This T cell receptor (beta chain) was retrieved from a study of cytomegalovirus exposure and HLA in healthy donors. Overall study results and limits: A later analysis appeared to link common viral pathogens to several of the most significant clusters. A later examination showed that TCR association rates differed by HLA locus, with DRB1 most and HLA-C fewest. Sequencing artifact likely explains a cluster of highly shared sequence variants. A classifier reportedly called cytomegalovirus status with high sensitivity and specificity.

Primers for the PCR totalled 60 Vbeta and 13 Jbeta. TCRdb's copy holds only in-frame clones and misses some; the assay was immunoSEQ multiplex PCR. This sample contains around 65,000 clones. Note on this clone: Its matching antigen is unknown.

Per the germline V gene, CDR1 is LNHDA and CDR2 is SQIVND (reference sequence). V lost 4 bases to trimming and J lost 2 bases; unmatched junction nucleotides: 10. The CDR3 consists of 16 residues. This sequence was found in a boy between 5 and 17 years old in good health and CMV-seronegative. The material sequenced was PBMCs. The rearrangement joins TRBV19 to TRBJ2-5; 7 bases fit TRBD1. The CDR3 nucleotides read TGTGCCAGTAGTAGGGGAACAGGGGTACGGCAAGAGACCCAGTACTTC. Translation gives CASSRGTGVRQETQYF.